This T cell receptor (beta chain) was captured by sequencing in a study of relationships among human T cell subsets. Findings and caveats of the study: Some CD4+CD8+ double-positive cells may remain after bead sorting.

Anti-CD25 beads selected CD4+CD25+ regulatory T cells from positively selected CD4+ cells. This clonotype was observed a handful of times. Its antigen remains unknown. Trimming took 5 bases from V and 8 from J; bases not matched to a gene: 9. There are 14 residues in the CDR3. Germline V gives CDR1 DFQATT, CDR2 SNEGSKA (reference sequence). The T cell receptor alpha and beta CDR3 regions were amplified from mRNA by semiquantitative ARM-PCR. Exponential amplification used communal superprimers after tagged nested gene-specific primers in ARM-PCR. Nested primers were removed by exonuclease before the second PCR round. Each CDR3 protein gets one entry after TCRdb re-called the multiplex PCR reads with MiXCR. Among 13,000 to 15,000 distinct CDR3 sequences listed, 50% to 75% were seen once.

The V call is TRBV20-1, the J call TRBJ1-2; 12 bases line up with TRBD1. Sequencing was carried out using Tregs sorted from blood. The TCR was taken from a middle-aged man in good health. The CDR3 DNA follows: TGCAGTGCTCTGCCGGGACAGGGGGCCAGGGGCTACACCTTC. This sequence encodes CSALPGQGARGYTF.